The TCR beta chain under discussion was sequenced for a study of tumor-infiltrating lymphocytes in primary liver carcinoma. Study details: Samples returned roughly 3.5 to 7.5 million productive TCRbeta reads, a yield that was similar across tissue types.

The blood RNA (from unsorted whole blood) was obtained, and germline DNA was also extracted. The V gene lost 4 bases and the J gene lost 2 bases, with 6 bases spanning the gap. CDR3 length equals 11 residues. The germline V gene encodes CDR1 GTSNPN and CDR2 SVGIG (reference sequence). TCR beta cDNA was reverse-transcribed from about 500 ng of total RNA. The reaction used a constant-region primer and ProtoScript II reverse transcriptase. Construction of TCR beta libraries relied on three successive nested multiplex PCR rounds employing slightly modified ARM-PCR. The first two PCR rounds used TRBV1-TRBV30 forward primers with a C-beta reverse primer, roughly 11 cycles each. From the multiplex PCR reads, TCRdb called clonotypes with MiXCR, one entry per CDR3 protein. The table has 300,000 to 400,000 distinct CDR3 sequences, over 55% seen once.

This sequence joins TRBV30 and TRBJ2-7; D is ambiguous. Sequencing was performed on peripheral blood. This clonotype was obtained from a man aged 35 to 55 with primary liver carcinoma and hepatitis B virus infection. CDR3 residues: CAWIEAYEQYF. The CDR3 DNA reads TGTGCCTGGATCGAGGCCTACGAGCAGTACTTC.